The T cell receptor (beta chain) under discussion was sequenced for a study of blood T cell repertoires in COVID-19. Overall study context: Material from acute and convalescent COVID-19 was sourced from the United States, Italy and Spain. The cDNA or gDNA used as material had been derived from T cells, B-cell-depleted T cells, or PBMCs.

Notes on this clone: One end of the junction does not line up with germline, which may come from a read error.

The CDR3 is 16 residues long. The V gene's germline CDR1 is SGHRS and CDR2 YFSETQ. Original handling: Reference gene primer amplification gave estimated nucleated cell counts. The repertoire was sequenced with immunoSEQ multiplex PCR; TCRdb's copy has only in-frame clones and lacks some. That table gives V, J and clone size, and the DNA gave D and trimming. The data hold roughly 230,000 clones, with 88% observed a single time. The source of this sequence is a human donor in a cohort sampled during active COVID-19. The V and J genes are TRBV5-1 and TRBJ2-1; 9 bases are a match to TRBD2. Sequences were obtained from peripheral blood. CDR3 bases: TGCGTCAGCAGCTTGTTAGGGACTAGCATCTACAATGAGCAGTTCTTC. It specifies CVSSLLGTSIYNEQFF.